A single sample is the source of the 9 T cell receptor beta chains below, sequenced in a study of cytomegalovirus exposure and HLA in healthy donors. PCR amplification relied on 60 Vbeta primers (plus 13 Jbeta primers). Profiling relied on immunoSEQ multiplex PCR, and the TCRdb table lists in-frame clones only, not all of them. The sample has more than 200,000 clones, over 60% seen once; the top ten hold roughly 1.9%. The specimen was PBMCs. Receptors were obtained from a man younger than 35 in good health and CMV-seronegative.

The chain recombines TRBV7-2 with TRBJ1-3; D is possibly TRBD1 (6 bases). This CDR3 is built from 13 residues. V was shortened by 4 bases and J by 7 bases, with 11 bases between the two germline ends. In germline, CDR1 is SGHTA, CDR2 FQGNSA. The CDR3 DNA is TGTGCCAGCAGCTCCTTACAGGGTAACACCATATATTTT. Its translation: CASSSLQGNTIYF.

The genes are TRBV7-2 and TRBJ2-2; a weak D match, TRBD2 (5 bases). Germline CDR1 reads SGHTA; CDR2 reads FQGNSA. The CDR3 spans 14 residues. The V end lost 6 bases, the J end lost 6 bases, and 14 bases lay between the germline ends. CDR3 bases: TGTGCCAGCAGGGGCGGGTTTTCGGCCGGGGAGCTGTTTTTT. Its protein is CASRGGFSAGELFF.

V gene TRBV14 combines with J gene TRBJ2-2; the match to TRBD2 covers 11 bases. The germline CDR1 and CDR2 sequences are SGHDN and FVKESK. This CDR3 spans 17 amino acids. V trimming: 4 bases; J trimming: 5 bases; junction bases outside the gene matches: 9. The CDR3 protein is CASSPRLGTSGTGELFF. For the CDR3, the DNA is TGTGCCAGCAGCCCCCGGCTCGGGACTAGCGGTACCGGGGAGCTGTTTTTT. The whole variable domain, remainder taken from reference TRBV14 and TRBJ2-2, is EAGVTQFPSHSVIEKGQTVTLRCDPISGHDNLYWYRRVMGKEIKFLLHFVKESKQDESGMPNNRFLAERTGGTYSTLKVQPAELEDSGVYFCASSPRLGTSGTGELFFGEGSRLTVL.

V and J are TRBV7-9 and TRBJ2-1, with D maybe TRBD1 (8 bases). The CDR3 runs to 18 residues. Germline CDR1 reads SEHNR; CDR2 reads FQNEAQ (reference sequence). The V end was cut by 4 bases, the J end by 7 bases, with 26 bases between. The CDR3 sequence is CASSSTGSGTGHWNEQFF. CDR3 bases: TGTGCCAGCAGCTCCACAGGCAGCGGGACAGGACATTGGAATGAGCAGTTCTTC.

V and J are TRBV6-5 and TRBJ1-1; the D gene is possibly TRBD1 (5 bases). Germline loops: CDR1 MNHEY, CDR2 SVGAGI. Trimming took 5 bases from V and 2 from J, leaving 15 bases between them. The CDR3 length is 15 residues. The CDR3 is CASSPRTPLNTEAFF. CDR3 DNA: TGTGCCAGCAGTCCAAGGACACCCCTTAACACTGAAGCTTTCTTT.

The J gene is TRBJ2-1, the V gene TRBV29-1; 11 positions agree with TRBD2. Trimming removed 4 bases from V and 5 bases from J; junction bases left unmatched: 7. This CDR3 region has 15 residues. Germline V gene data show CDR1 as SQVTM and CDR2 as ANQGSEA. CDR3 DNA sequence: TGCAGCGTTGGGGGACTAGCGGAGGCTCACAATGAGCAGTTCTTC. This sequence encodes CSVGGLAEAHNEQFF.

The CDR3 loop is CASSLSWAPDQPQHF. The DNA of the CDR3 is TGTGCCAGCAGTTTATCATGGGCCCCGGATCAGCCCCAGCATTTT. The J gene is TRBJ1-5, the V gene TRBV27; D unresolved. V was shortened by 0 bases and J by 5 bases, with 11 bases between the two germline ends. This CDR3 contains 15 residues. Germline V CDR1 and CDR2: MNHEY, SMNVEV (reference sequence).

The V and J genes are TRBV28 and TRBJ1-2; the match to TRBD1 covers 10 bases. J gave up 7 bases and V 6 bases, and 11 bases lay outside the gene matches. There are 15 residues in the CDR3. Germline-derived CDR1 and CDR2 are MDHEN and SYDVKM. The chain's CDR3 is CASSRPTGGKGGYTF. In DNA, the CDR3 is TGTGCCAGCAGCCGCCCGACAGGGGGCAAGGGTGGCTACACCTTC.

The V gene is TRBV28, the J gene TRBJ1-3, with D perhaps matching TRBD1 (6 bases). Trimming took off 3 bases at V and 1 base at J, with 16 bases between the two ends. The CDR3 is 17 residues long. Looked up from germline, CDR1 is MDHEN and CDR2 is SYDVKM. Written as DNA, the CDR3 is TGTGCCAGCAGTTTTGGATTGGACAGCTCGTCTGGAAACACCATATATTTT. Amino acid sequence: CASSFGLDSSSGNTIYF.